The subject of this entry is one T cell receptor (beta chain). The source of the sample is a study of blood T cell repertoires in COVID-19. Study-level information: T cells, B-cell-depleted T cells, or PBMCs provided the cDNA or gDNA that served as material.

Methods used by the authors: Nucleated cell counts were estimated from reference gene primer amplification. Using immunoSEQ multiplex PCR, the repertoire was profiled, and TCRdb retains in-frame clones only, with some absent. V and J calls and clone size are those listed in that table; D and trimming were worked out from the DNA. The sample holds fewer than 350,000 clones, about 89% seen once. The CDR3 sequence is 15 residues long. From germline, CDR1 is SGHRS and CDR2 YFSETQ. V lost 4 bases, J lost 4 bases, and 15 bases lay in between. The rearrangement joins TRBV5-1 to TRBJ1-3, with unresolved D. The sample was peripheral blood. The origin of this receptor is a man aged 35-49 years with acute or convalescent COVID-19. The CDR3 loop is CASSLDGMVGNTIYF. DNA of the CDR3: TGCGCCAGCAGCCTGGACGGGATGGTGGGAAACACCATATATTTT.